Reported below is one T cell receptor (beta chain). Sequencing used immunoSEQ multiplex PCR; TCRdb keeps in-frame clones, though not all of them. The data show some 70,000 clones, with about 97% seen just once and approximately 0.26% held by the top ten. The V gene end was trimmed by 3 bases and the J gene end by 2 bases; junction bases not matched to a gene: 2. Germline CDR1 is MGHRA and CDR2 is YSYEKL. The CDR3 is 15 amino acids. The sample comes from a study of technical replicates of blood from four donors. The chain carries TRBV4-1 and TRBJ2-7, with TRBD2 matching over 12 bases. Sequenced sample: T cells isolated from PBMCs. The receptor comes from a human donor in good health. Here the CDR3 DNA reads TGCGCCAGCAGCCACCTAGCGGGAGGGCCCTACGAGCAGTACTTC. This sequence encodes CASSHLAGGPYEQYF.